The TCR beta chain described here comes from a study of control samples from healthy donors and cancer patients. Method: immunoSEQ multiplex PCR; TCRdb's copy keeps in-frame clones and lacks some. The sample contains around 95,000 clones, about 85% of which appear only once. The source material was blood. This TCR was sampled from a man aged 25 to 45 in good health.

The CDR3 is CASSAGQGIFNQPQHF. CDR3 sequence (DNA): TGTGCCAGCAGTGCAGGACAGGGGATTTTCAATCAGCCCCAGCATTTT. This rearrangement joins TRBV28 to TRBJ1-5; 9 positions agree with TRBD1. V dropped 5 bases and J dropped 3; count of bases not matched to a gene: 8. Germline values: CDR1 MDHEN, CDR2 SYDVKM. The CDR3 runs to 16 residues.